The 7 T cell receptor beta chains given below trace back to one sample, sequenced in a study of a mutant IDH1 vaccine in newly diagnosed glioma. Generated by immunoSEQ multiplex PCR, the TCRdb table keeps only in-frame clones and is missing some. The table records over 55,000 clones, about 87% of them present only once. Time point described: week 5, during vaccination. All doses held 300 ug of mutant IDH1 20-mer peptide, with topical imiquimod. Their antigens remain unidentified. This sample comprised PBMCs, obtained from a glioma patient whose treatment included an IDH1 peptide vaccine. The receptors were sampled from a woman aged 40 to 50 with glioma.

The chain links TRBV18 to TRBJ1-1; D is possibly TRBD1 (5 bases). CDR3 length: 13 amino acids. The ends were cut back, 3 bases at V and 1 base at J, with 6 bases in the middle. Germline values: CDR1 KGHSH, CDR2 LQKENI. CDR3 nucleotides: TGTGCCAGCTCACCGGGGCAGAACACTGAAGCTTTCTTT. Its protein product is CASSPGQNTEAFF.

This chain connects TRBV6-1 to TRBJ2-7; 8 bases map to TRBD1. V trimming: 4 bases; J trimming: 5 bases; junction bases outside the gene matches: 16. CDR3 length: 17 residues. Germline CDR1 and CDR2: MNHNS and SASEGT. The CDR3 bases are TGTGCCAGCAGTGCCGGGACAGGCCTATCTATATCACACGAGCAGTACTTC. This sequence encodes CASSAGTGLSISHEQYF.

The rearrangement uses TRBV21-1 and TRBJ1-5. TRBV21-1 is designated a pseudogene. CDR3 size: 17 residues. The CDR3 reads CASSKLGGRRPNQPQHF. DNA for the CDR3: TGTGCCAGCAGCAAATTGGGGGGGCGGCGTCCCAATCAGCCCCAGCATTTT.

The rearrangement joins TRBV6-5 to TRBJ2-3; possibly TRBD2 for D (5 bases). The CDR3 covers 14 residues. V dropped 0 bases and J dropped 4 bases, with 8 bases sitting between them. Germline CDR1 and CDR2: MNHEY and SVGAGI. For the CDR3, the DNA is TGTGCCAGCAGTTACTCTGGGAGCGCAGATACGCAGTATTTT. This sequence encodes CASSYSGSADTQYF.

The V call is TRBV7-9, the J call TRBJ1-6, with 9 bases identical to TRBD1. Trimming at V came to 5 bases and at J to 6 bases, leaving 5 bases not matched to a gene. This CDR3 has 15 residues. Germline loops: CDR1 SEHNR, CDR2 FQNEAQ (reference sequence). The CDR3 DNA is TGTGCCAGCAGCGGGACAGGGATATTTAATTCACCCCTCCACTTT. Translating gives CASSGTGIFNSPLHF.

V usage is TRBV5-1 and J usage is TRBJ2-7, with a possible D match to TRBD2 (7 bases). There are 15 residues in the CDR3. The germline V and J ends were trimmed by 0 bases and 1 base, with 11 bases remaining between them. CDR1 SGHRS and CDR2 YFSETQ come from the germline V gene. The CDR3: CASSLDGGPSYEQYF. The CDR3 region has the DNA TGCGCCAGCAGCTTGGACGGGGGGCCGTCCTACGAGCAGTACTTC.

The chain carries TRBV4-1 and TRBJ2-3, with D perhaps being TRBD1 or TRBD2 (5 bases each). Trimming took 0 bases from V and 2 from J, leaving 12 bases between them. This CDR3 has 16 residues. Looked up from germline, CDR1 is MGHRA and CDR2 is YSYEKL. The CDR3 spells CASSQDGLGPTDTQYF. CDR3 DNA sequence: TGCGCCAGCAGCCAAGACGGATTGGGACCCACAGATACGCAGTATTTT.